This TCR beta chain was found in a study of T cells after yellow fever vaccination. About the study: Libraries from low-cell-number fractions were prepared with the SMART-Seq v4 Ultra Low Input RNA kit.

Each CDR3 protein gets one entry after TCRdb re-called the 5' RACE reads with MiXCR. The data show some 220,000 distinct CDR3 sequences, 3.2% seen once. This clonotype was counted many times. V was cut by 4 bases and J by 4 bases, with 11 bases left in between. CDR3 size: 13 residues. This receptor was identified in a man between 18 and 35 years old who received the YFV17D yellow fever vaccine. The chain links TRBV12-3 or TRBV12-4 to TRBJ2-7; a possible D gene is TRBD1 (5 bases). Sequences were derived from CD4+ T cells sorted from PBMCs, sampled 10 days after the yellow fever booster vaccination. CDR3 residues: CASSYYRIYEQYF. The CDR3 coding sequence is TGTGCCAGCAGTTACTACAGGATTTACGAGCAGTACTTC.